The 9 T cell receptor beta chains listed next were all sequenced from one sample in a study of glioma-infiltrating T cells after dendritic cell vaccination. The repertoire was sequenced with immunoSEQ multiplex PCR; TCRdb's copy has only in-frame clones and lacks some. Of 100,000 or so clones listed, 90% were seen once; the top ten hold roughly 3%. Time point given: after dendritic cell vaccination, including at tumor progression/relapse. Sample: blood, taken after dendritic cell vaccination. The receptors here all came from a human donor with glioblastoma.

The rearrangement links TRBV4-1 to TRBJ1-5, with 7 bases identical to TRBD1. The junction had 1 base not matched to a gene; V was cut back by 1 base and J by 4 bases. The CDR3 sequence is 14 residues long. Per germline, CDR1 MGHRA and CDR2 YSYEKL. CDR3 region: CASSQGTGNQPQHF. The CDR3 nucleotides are TGCGCCAGCAGCCAAGGGACAGGTAATCAGCCCCAGCATTTT.

CDR3 DNA sequence: TGCGCCAGCAGCTTGGGAGACAGGGACAATCAGCCCCAGCATTTT. This translates into CASSLGDRDNQPQHF. The V call is TRBV5-1, the J call TRBJ1-5; 7 positions agree with TRBD1. Germline assignment: CDR1 SGHRS and CDR2 YFSETQ. The CDR3 covers 15 residues. The V and J ends lost 0 bases and 3 bases, in that order; junction bases with no gene match: 3.

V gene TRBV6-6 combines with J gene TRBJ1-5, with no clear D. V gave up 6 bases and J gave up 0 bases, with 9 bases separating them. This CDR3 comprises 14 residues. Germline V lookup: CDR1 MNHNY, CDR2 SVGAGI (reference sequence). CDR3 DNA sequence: TGTGCCAGCAGGCCTGACACTAGCAATCAGCCCCAGCATTTT. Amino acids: CASRPDTSNQPQHF.

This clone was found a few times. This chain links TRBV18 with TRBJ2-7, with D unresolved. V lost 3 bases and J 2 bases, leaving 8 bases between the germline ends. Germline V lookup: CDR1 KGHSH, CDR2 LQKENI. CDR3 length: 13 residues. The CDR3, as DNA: TGTGCCAGCTCACCGCAGCGTACCTACGAGCAGTACTTC. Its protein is CASSPQRTYEQYF.

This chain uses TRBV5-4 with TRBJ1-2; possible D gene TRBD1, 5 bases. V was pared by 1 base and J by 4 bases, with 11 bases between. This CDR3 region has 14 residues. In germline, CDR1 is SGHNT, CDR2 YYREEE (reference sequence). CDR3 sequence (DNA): TGTGCCAGCAGCTTGAAAGGGCAGGGCTATGGCTACACCTTC. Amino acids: CASSLKGQGYGYTF. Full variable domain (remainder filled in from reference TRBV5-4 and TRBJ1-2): ETGVTQSPTHLIKTRGQQVTLRCSSQSGHNTVSWYQQALGQGPQFIFQYYREEENGRGNFPPRFSGLQFPNYSSELNVNALELDDSALYLCASSLKGQGYGYTFGSGTRLTVV.

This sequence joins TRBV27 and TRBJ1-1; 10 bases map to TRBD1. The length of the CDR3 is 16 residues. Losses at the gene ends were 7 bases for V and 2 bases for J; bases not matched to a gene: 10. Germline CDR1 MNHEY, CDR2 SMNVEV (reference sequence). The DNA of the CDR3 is TGTGCCAGCAAAAGGGACAGGGGTTTTAGAAACACTGAAGCTTTCTTT. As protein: CASKRDRGFRNTEAFF.

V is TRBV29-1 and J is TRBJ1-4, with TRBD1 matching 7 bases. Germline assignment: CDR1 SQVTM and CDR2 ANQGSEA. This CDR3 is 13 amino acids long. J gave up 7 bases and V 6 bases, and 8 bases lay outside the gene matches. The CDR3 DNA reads TGCAGCGTCTCAAGACAGGGTTTTGAAAAACTGTTTTTT. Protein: CSVSRQGFEKLFF.

The CDR3 DNA is TGTGCCAGCAGCCCTGGACTAGCGGGGGTCATAGAGACCCAGTACTTC. It is translated as CASSPGLAGVIETQYF. The rearrangement links TRBV28 to TRBJ2-5, with 13 bases aligning to TRBD2. Trimming removed 6 bases from V and 4 bases from J; junction bases left unmatched: 8. Germline CDR1 is MDHEN and CDR2 is SYDVKM. The CDR3 totals 16 residues.

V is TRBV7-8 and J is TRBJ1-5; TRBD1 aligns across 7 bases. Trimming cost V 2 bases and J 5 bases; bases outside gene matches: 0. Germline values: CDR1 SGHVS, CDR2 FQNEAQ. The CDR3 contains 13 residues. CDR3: CASSLQGDQPQHF. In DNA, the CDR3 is TGTGCCAGCAGCTTACAGGGGGATCAGCCCCAGCATTTT.